This TCR beta chain was sequenced during a study of T cells in Graves' hyperthyroidism and ophthalmopathy. Germline CDR1 and CDR2: DFQATT and SNEGSKA (reference sequence). CDR3 length: 13 residues. V was clipped by 5 bases and J by 4 bases; unmatched bases: 1. Study observations and caveats: Ophthalmopathy could be told apart from stable hyperthyroidism with a 13 V-J model.

Regions amplified from RNA transcripts were the TCR beta CDR3 regions. HTBI primers were employed in a first-round RT-PCR of the TCR CDR3. TCRdb reanalysed the multiplex PCR reads using MiXCR and keeps one entry per CDR3 protein. The sample has approximately 100,000 distinct CDR3 sequences; over 45% are singletons. With regard to this clonotype: Its antigen remains unknown.

The sequence was obtained from a man aged 40-49 years with Graves' hyperthyroidism. The sample comprised blood. The chain couples TRBV20-1 to TRBJ2-3; 12 positions agree with TRBD2. This CDR3 reads CSASSGGADTQYF. DNA for the CDR3: TGCAGTGCTTCTAGCGGGGGGGCAGATACGCAGTATTTT.